This entry is about one T cell receptor (beta chain). What it binds is not known. Germline CDR1 MNHEY, CDR2 SVGAGI. Trimming cost V 6 bases and J 9 bases; bases outside gene matches: 7. This CDR3 has 12 residues. TCRdb redid the calling of the 5' RACE reads with MiXCR, one entry per CDR3 protein. This table holds about 630,000 distinct CDR3 sequences, over 9% found once. This sample is part of a study of T cells after yellow fever vaccination. Study-wide background: Fractions containing few cells were prepared with SMART-Seq v4 Ultra Low Input.

Study results and limitations: FACS-sorted repertoires might harbor abundant contaminating clonotypes from the bulk population. Reappearance after the booster was seen for most primary-vaccination clones, at 95% to 97% CD4 and less than 90% CD8.

The chain has TRBV6-5 and TRBJ1-2, with TRBD1 matching over 7 bases. The origin of this receptor is a young man who received the YFV17D yellow fever vaccine. The source material was PBMCs, sampled on the day of the yellow fever booster vaccination. The CDR3 DNA reads TGTGCCAGCAGGACGACAGGGTCGAGCTACACCTTC. This codes for CASRTTGSSYTF.